This TCR beta chain appears in the sequencing data of a study of cytomegalovirus exposure and HLA in healthy donors. Points from the study as a whole: The study designated 164 TCR beta chains cytomegalovirus-associated. High sensitivity and specificity were reportedly achieved when the classifier diagnosed cytomegalovirus status.

On this clone itself: What it binds is not known.

The length of the CDR3 is 13 residues. V shed 2 bases and J shed 3 bases, with 6 bases lying between them. Germline V gives CDR1 MGHDK, CDR2 SYGVNS. TCRdb's copy holds only in-frame clones and misses some; the assay was immunoSEQ multiplex PCR. The table lists 200,000 to 300,000 clones, 80% to 95% of them singletons. This chain joins TRBV25-1 and TRBJ2-3, with D possibly being TRBD2 (6 bases). The sample comprised PBMCs. The source is a woman between 25 and 40 years old in good health and CMV-seronegative. The CDR3 DNA is TGTGCCAGCAGTGAAGGAGGGACAGATACGCAGTATTTT. Encoded protein: CASSEGGTDTQYF. The complete variable domain, with remaining parts taken from reference TRBV25-1 and TRBJ2-3, reads EADIYQTPRYLVIGTGKKITLECSQTMGHDKMYWYQQDPGMELHLIHYSYGVNSTEKGDLSSESTVSRIRTEHFPLTLESARPSHTSQYLCASSEGGTDTQYFGPGTRLTVL.